The 9 T cell receptor beta chains in this list originate from one sample, sequenced in a study of OX40 agonist ivuxolimab in advanced cancers. Sequencing was performed with immunoSEQ multiplex PCR; in TCRdb, only in-frame clones are kept and a portion is missing. Here the sample spans about 81,000 clones, roughly 91% being singletons. The input for sequencing was CD4+ or CD8+ T cells sorted from blood, taken in a trial of the OX40 agonist ivuxolimab. The receptors shown here come from an adult with an advanced solid tumor such as melanoma, head and neck, liver or kidney cancer.

The chain has TRBV7-9 and TRBJ2-1; 11 nucleotides align to TRBD2. CDR1 is SEHNR and CDR2 is FQNEAQ in the germline V gene (reference sequence). V dropped 5 bases and J dropped 8; count of bases not matched to a gene: 11. There are 16 residues in the CDR3. The CDR3 DNA reads TGTGCCAGCAGCCGGCCACTAGCGGGGGAAAGGTATGAGCAGTTCTTC. Translated, it gives CASSRPLAGERYEQFF.

V and J are TRBV7-3 and TRBJ2-5; possible D gene TRBD2, 5 bases. Trimming removed 5 bases at V and 2 bases at J, with 9 bases between. The CDR3 loop spans 13 amino acids. Germline assignment: CDR1 SGHTA and CDR2 FQGTGA. CDR3 amino acids: CASSLDWQETQYF. CDR3 nucleotides: TGTGCCAGCAGCCTGGACTGGCAAGAGACCCAGTACTTC.

This CDR3 is CASSYATGPLHF. The CDR3 region has the DNA TGTGCCAGCAGCTATGCGACAGGACCCCTCCACTTT. The chain combines TRBV5-6 with TRBJ1-6; weak D call: TRBD1 (6 bases). V was trimmed by 3 bases and J by 12 bases, leaving 10 bases between them. The germline gives CDR1 SGHDT, CDR2 YYEEEE. There are 12 residues in the CDR3.

The table lists this clone with a count of one. The chain has TRBV5-5 and TRBJ1-5; 7 nucleotides align to TRBD1. The germline gives CDR1 SGHKS, CDR2 YYEKEE (reference sequence). This CDR3 comprises 14 residues. The junction had 8 bases not matched to a gene; V was cut back by 5 bases and J by 6 bases. The CDR3 sequence is CASSLWDSGQPQHF. CDR3 DNA: TGTGCCAGCAGTCTTTGGGACAGCGGTCAGCCCCAGCATTTT.

This clone was counted once. This chain connects TRBV14 to TRBJ2-5; D is unclear. Trimming cost V 4 bases and J 2 bases, with 8 bases left between them. The CDR3 runs to 13 residues. Germline CDR1 reads SGHDN; CDR2 reads FVKESK. CDR3 loop: CASSPLNQETQYF. The DNA of the CDR3 is TGTGCCAGCAGCCCGCTAAATCAAGAGACCCAGTACTTC.

The V and J genes are TRBV9 and TRBJ1-3; no firm D call. Germline CDR1 and CDR2: SGDLS and YYNGEE. V was shortened by 0 bases and J by 4 bases, with 8 bases between the two germline ends. This CDR3 has 14 amino acids. The CDR3 DNA reads as TGTGCCAGCAGCGTAGACATAGCAGGAAACACCATATATTTT. Translation: CASSVDIAGNTIYF.

The chain carries TRBV19 and TRBJ1-1, with D unresolved. Trimming took off 7 bases at V and 1 base at J, with 10 bases between the two ends. The CDR3 is 13 residues long. In germline, CDR1 is LNHDA, CDR2 SQIVND (reference sequence). The CDR3 sequence is CASTTTRNTEAFF. CDR3 in DNA: TGTGCCAGTACCACGACAAGGAACACTGAAGCTTTCTTT.

Here the CDR3 reads CASSPDLGRGYTF. The CDR3 DNA follows: TGTGCCAGCAGTCCCGACCTGGGGCGAGGCTACACCTTC. The rearrangement uses TRBV6-6 and TRBJ1-2, with a tentative D call TRBD1 (5 bases). Germline V gene data show CDR1 as MNHNY and CDR2 as SVGAGI (reference sequence). Between the trimmed V and J ends, which lost 5 bases and 8 bases, there was a span of 15 bases. CDR3 length: 13 residues.

This chain connects TRBV10-3 to TRBJ1-5, with D unclear. This CDR3 spans 14 amino acids. The germline V gene has CDR1 ENHRY and CDR2 SYGVKD. The V end lost 5 bases, the J end lost 3 bases, and 11 bases lay between the germline ends. CDR3 nucleotide sequence: TGTGCCATCAGTCCCGGCGGTGTCAATCAGCCCCAGCATTTT. Protein: CAISPGGVNQPQHF.